This TCR beta chain came from a study of T cell repertoires in cytomegalovirus infection. This clonotype has a count of ten or more. From the reads, TCRdb called clonotypes with MiXCR, one entry per CDR3 protein. The sample carries tens of thousands of distinct CDR3 sequences, over 3.5% recorded once. The CDR3 length is 15 residues. Germline V gives CDR1 SGHDT, CDR2 YYEEEE. V gave up 6 bases and J gave up 3 bases, with 17 bases separating them. The rearrangement links TRBV5-6 to TRBJ2-3, with D perhaps TRBD2 (5 bases). Sequenced: PBMCs. The receptor's source is a human donor in good health (CMV status not recorded). Some clones in this sample may be carry-over from other donors' samples. CDR3 sequence: CASTHDLGGTDTQYF. CDR3 nucleotide sequence: TGTGCCAGCACCCATGACCTTGGAGGAACAGATACGCAGTATTTT. The full variable domain, in which reference TRBV5-6 and TRBJ2-3 provide the parts outside the CDR3, is DAGVTQSPTHLIKTRGQQVTLRCSPKSGHDTVSWYQQALGQGPQFIFQYYEEEERQRGNFPDRFSGHQFPNYSSELNVNALLLGDSALYLCASTHDLGGTDTQYFGPGTRLTVL.